Listed here is a single T cell receptor (beta chain). TCRdb reprocessed the 5' RACE reads and stores each CDR3 protein as one record, lacking DNA. This repertoire includes under 200,000 distinct CDR3 sequences. This specimen comes from a study of monozygotic twins with inflammatory bowel disease. Germline V gives CDR1 MDHEN, CDR2 SYDVKM. This CDR3 is 16 amino acids long. The origin of this receptor is a human donor with ulcerative colitis or Crohn's disease, or a healthy co-twin of an affected twin (not recorded which). The sequenced sample was blood. The chain couples TRBV28 to TRBJ2-7; TCRdb's assignment of TRBD1 cannot be checked, as there is no DNA. CDR3 region: CASSFLPGTGGDEQYF.